Below are 29 T cell receptor beta chains sequenced from a single sample in a study of blood T cell repertoires in COVID-19. Sequencing was performed with immunoSEQ multiplex PCR; in TCRdb, only in-frame clones are kept and a portion is missing. The table includes 140,000 or so clones, about four fifths detected once. Sequencing was done on a sample of peripheral blood. These receptors originate from a woman of 80 years or more with acute or convalescent COVID-19.

This clone appeared a few times. This chain joins TRBV2 and TRBJ1-2, with TRBD1 identical over 9 bases. The CDR3 runs to 15 residues. Per germline, CDR1 SNHLY and CDR2 FYNNEI. The J segment lost 7 bases and the V segment lost 3 bases, leaving 9 bases of the junction unmatched. The chain's CDR3 is CASSEEGQGLGGYTF. The CDR3 DNA follows: TGTGCCAGCAGTGAGGAGGGACAGGGCCTCGGTGGCTACACCTTC.

J is TRBJ2-2 and V is TRBV7-9; 10 bases are a match to TRBD2. Germline V lookup: CDR1 SEHNR, CDR2 FQNEAQ (reference sequence). The V segment lost 3 bases and the J segment 7 bases; nucleotides outside the gene matches: 2. The CDR3 runs 14 residues. The CDR3 DNA follows: TGTGCCAGCAGCTTGGGACTAGCGAACGGGGAGCTGTTTTTT. Its translation is CASSLGLANGELFF.

The CDR3 bases are TGTGCCACCCTTCCCTCGACAGGGAGGAACACTGAAGCTTTCTTT. Protein product: CATLPSTGRNTEAFF. This rearrangement joins TRBV6-1 to TRBJ1-1, with 7 bases that match TRBD1. After removal of 10 bases from V and 1 base from J, the junction contained 12 bases not matched to a gene. The CDR3 sequence is 15 residues long. In germline, CDR1 is MNHNS, CDR2 SASEGT.

The chain recombines TRBV19 with TRBJ1-5; D might be TRBD1 (5 bases). Trimming left V 2 bases short and J 0 bases short, with 14 bases between. The CDR3 loop spans 17 amino acids. Germline values: CDR1 LNHDA, CDR2 SQIVND (reference sequence). The CDR3 bases are TGTGCCAGTAGTATATTCGCGGGGGATGGTAGCAATCAGCCCCAGCATTTT. It is translated as CASSIFAGDGSNQPQHF.

The CDR3 region is CASSLKRGGSYEQYF. DNA of the CDR3: TGCGCCAGCAGCTTGAAGCGGGGGGGATCCTACGAGCAGTACTTC. The chain recombines TRBV5-1 with TRBJ2-7; 10 nucleotides align to TRBD2. The germline gives CDR1 SGHRS, CDR2 YFSETQ. Trimming at V came to 1 base and at J to 1 base, leaving 2 bases not matched to a gene. This CDR3 region has 15 residues.

The V gene is TRBV28, the J gene TRBJ2-3; possible D gene TRBD1, 6 bases. V lost 3 bases, J lost 3 bases, and 10 bases lay in between. The CDR3 totals 14 residues. Germline V lookup: CDR1 MDHEN, CDR2 SYDVKM. For the CDR3, the DNA is TGTGCCAGCAGTTTTTTACAGGGAACAGATACGCAGTATTTT. Residues: CASSFLQGTDTQYF. The full variable domain, completed using reference TRBV28 and TRBJ2-3, is DVKVTQSSRYLVKRTGEKVFLECVQDMDHENMFWYRQDPGLGLRLIYFSYDVKMKEKGDIPEGYSVSREKKERFSLILESASTNQTSMYLCASSFLQGTDTQYFGPGTRLTVL.

J is TRBJ2-1 and V is TRBV9, with a weak D call TRBD2 (6 bases). The CDR3 is 15 amino acids. Germline loops: CDR1 SGDLS, CDR2 YYNGEE. With 1 base removed from V and 4 bases from J, the gap between germline ends came to 12 bases. CDR3 DNA: TGTGCCAGCAGCGTATTGGGGGACTCTTACAATGAGCAGTTCTTC. Residues: CASSVLGDSYNEQFF.

V gene TRBV7-2 combines with J gene TRBJ1-6; maybe TRBD1 (6 bases). The CDR3 runs to 16 residues. The V end was cut by 1 base, the J end by 7 bases, with 14 bases between. Germline V CDR1 and CDR2: SGHTA, FQGNSA. The CDR3 spells CASSLVVGTGNSPLHF. The CDR3 DNA reads TGTGCCAGCAGCTTAGTTGTTGGAACAGGGAATTCACCCCTCCACTTT.

The J gene is TRBJ1-2, the V gene TRBV7-2; 9 bases agree with TRBD1. The CDR3 contains 18 residues. Germline assignment: CDR1 SGHTA and CDR2 FQGNSA. V trimming: 1 base; J trimming: 11 bases; junction bases outside the gene matches: 20. The CDR3 nucleotides are TGTGCCAGCAGCTTAGGGGGTGGGTACAGGGGGCCAAAATTAGGATACACCTTC. This translates into CASSLGGGYRGPKLGYTF.

This sequence joins TRBV7-9 and TRBJ2-7; 7 bases map to TRBD2. Looked up from germline, CDR1 is SEHNR and CDR2 is FQNEAQ (reference sequence). This CDR3 spans 15 amino acids. Unmatched junction bases numbered 2, after V lost 0 bases and J lost 0 bases. The CDR3: CASSLAGGSSYEQYF. The CDR3 DNA sequence: TGTGCCAGCAGCTTAGCGGGGGGGAGCTCCTACGAGCAGTACTTC.

The chain couples TRBV19 to TRBJ2-5; maybe TRBD1 (6 bases). CDR3 length: 13 residues. Trimming took 3 bases from V and 5 from J, leaving 10 bases between them. In germline, CDR1 is LNHDA, CDR2 SQIVND (reference sequence). For the CDR3, the DNA is TGTGCCAGTAGTATCAACCAGGGGGAGACCCAGTACTTC. Its translation: CASSINQGETQYF. Looking up the rest from reference TRBV19 and TRBJ2-5 gives the full variable domain: DGGITQSPKYLFRKEGQNVTLSCEQNLNHDAMYWYRQDPGQGLRLIYYSQIVNDFQKGDIAEGYSVSREKKESFPLTVTSAQKNPTAFYLCASSINQGETQYFGPGTRLLVL.

This clone was counted a single time. The chain combines TRBV7-6 with TRBJ1-6, with D perhaps TRBD1 (6 bases). The CDR3 totals 15 residues. The germline V gene encodes CDR1 SGHVS and CDR2 FNYEAQ. Trimming pared 3 bases from V and 9 bases from J, leaving 15 bases between. CDR3 bases: TGTGCCAGCAGCTTGAGGGGGGGGGTAGGTTCACCCCTCCACTTT. Its translation is CASSLRGGVGSPLHF. Full variable domain (rest looked up from reference TRBV7-6 and TRBJ1-6): GAGVSQSPRYKVTKRGQDVALRCDPISGHVSLYWYRQALGQGPEFLTYFNYEAQQDKSGLPNDRFSAERPEGSISTLTIQRTEQRDSAMYRCASSLRGGVGSPLHFGNGTRLTVT.

The V and J genes are TRBV21-1 and TRBJ1-2. TRBV21-1 is a pseudogene segment. The CDR3 has 14 residues. Here the CDR3 DNA reads TGTGCCAGCATCCGGGGGGATTCGAACTATGGCTACACCTTC. Protein: CASIRGDSNYGYTF.

This clone was counted between two and nine times. This chain links TRBV11-2 with TRBJ2-7; D unresolved. V shed 0 bases and J shed 5 bases, with 11 bases lying between them. Germline CDR1 and CDR2: SGHAT and FQNNGV. The CDR3 extends over 14 amino acids. In DNA, the CDR3 is TGTGCCAGCAGCTTAGATGCTCAGTCCCACGAGCAGTACTTC. As protein: CASSLDAQSHEQYF.

The genes are TRBV5-6 and TRBJ1-5, with a possible D match to TRBD1 (5 bases). The V gene's germline CDR1 is SGHDT and CDR2 YYEEEE. This CDR3 region has 18 residues. The germline V and J ends were trimmed by 2 bases and 3 bases, with 21 bases remaining between them. The CDR3 is CASSLREGRNNFNQPQHF. The CDR3 nucleotides are TGTGCCAGCAGCTTAAGGGAGGGACGGAATAATTTCAATCAGCCCCAGCATTTT.

The chain joins TRBV7-3 to TRBJ1-3, with 7 bases that match TRBD1. CDR1 and CDR2 from the germline V gene are SGHTA and FQGTGA. This CDR3 spans 14 amino acids. V lost 4 bases, J lost 1 base, and 1 base stayed unmatched. CDR3 nucleotides: TGTGCCAGCAGCTCAGGGGGTTCTGGAAACACCATATATTTT. It specifies CASSSGGSGNTIYF.

V usage is TRBV6-5 and J usage is TRBJ1-4; tentative D call: TRBD1 (6 bases). Between the trimmed V and J ends, which lost 2 bases and 4 bases, there was a span of 14 bases. CDR1 and CDR2 from the germline V gene are MNHEY and SVGAGI. The CDR3 sequence is 16 residues long. In nucleotides, the CDR3 is TGTGCCAGCAGTTACGCCGGACAGAATTATAATGAAAAACTGTTTTTT. This translates into CASSYAGQNYNEKLFF.

This clone was detected a few times. V usage is TRBV7-9 and J usage is TRBJ1-2, with 9 bases lining up with TRBD1. J was trimmed by 8 bases and V by 0 bases; bases with no gene match: 10. Germline CDR1 reads SEHNR; CDR2 reads FQNEAQ (reference sequence). The CDR3 has 16 residues. The CDR3 nucleotides are TGTGCCAGCAGCTTAGCCCCCGGACAGGGGTTTGACGGCTACACCTTC. This gives the protein CASSLAPGQGFDGYTF.

The chain combines TRBV25-1 with TRBJ1-3, with no clear D. This CDR3 comprises 15 residues. The germline V gene encodes CDR1 MGHDK and CDR2 SYGVNS. The V end was cut by 4 bases, the J end by 3 bases, with 13 bases between. The CDR3 nucleotides are TGTGCCAGCAGTGGACCGGGAGTGAGTGGAAACACCATATATTTT. Protein product: CASSGPGVSGNTIYF.

The rearrangement links TRBV19 to TRBJ2-3; no clear D. Germline CDR1 reads LNHDA; CDR2 reads SQIVND (reference sequence). The CDR3 loop spans 13 amino acids. V gave up 2 bases and J gave up 4 bases, with 7 bases separating them. CDR3: CASSILTADTQYF. The CDR3 DNA is TGTGCCAGTAGTATACTCACGGCAGATACGCAGTATTTT. Variable domain in full (rest from reference TRBV19 and TRBJ2-3): DGGITQSPKYLFRKEGQNVTLSCEQNLNHDAMYWYRQDPGQGLRLIYYSQIVNDFQKGDIAEGYSVSREKKESFPLTVTSAQKNPTAFYLCASSILTADTQYFGPGTRLTVL.

The chain is built from TRBV27 and TRBJ1-2; TRBD1 is a possible D gene (5 bases). Trimming stripped 0 bases from V and 2 bases from J, with 13 bases between. The CDR3 extends over 16 amino acids. CDR1 is MNHEY, CDR2 SMNVEV, per germline (reference sequence). The CDR3 DNA reads TGTGCCAGCAGTTTATCCGGGGGAGGCGGGAACTATGGCTACACCTTC. It yields the protein CASSLSGGGGNYGYTF.

This clone was observed once. V usage is TRBV5-8 and J usage is TRBJ2-2, with no clear D. The CDR3 length is 11 residues. The germline CDR1 and CDR2 sequences are SGHTS and YDEGEE. V was cut by 4 bases and J by 7 bases, with 5 bases left in between. The CDR3 reads CASSNFGELFF. For the CDR3, the DNA is TGTGCCAGCAGCAACTTCGGGGAGCTGTTTTTT.

The rearrangement uses TRBV9 and TRBJ2-1; 7 nucleotides match TRBD1. The J segment lost 4 bases and the V segment lost 6 bases, leaving 7 bases of the junction unmatched. The length of the CDR3 is 14 residues. Per germline, CDR1 SGDLS and CDR2 YYNGEE. CDR3 sequence: CASKAGTDYNEQFF. Here the CDR3 DNA reads TGTGCCAGCAAAGCCGGGACAGATTACAATGAGCAGTTCTTC.

The V and J genes are TRBV27 and TRBJ1-1; maybe TRBD1 (5 bases). This CDR3 is built from 15 residues. Trimming took 3 bases from V and 1 from J, leaving 12 bases between them. Germline CDR1 reads MNHEY; CDR2 reads SMNVEV (reference sequence). CDR3 nucleotides: TGTGCCAGCAGTTTGTGGGGAACAGGGAACACTGAAGCTTTCTTT. Translation gives CASSLWGTGNTEAFF.

The chain links TRBV19 to TRBJ2-2, with 10 bases matching TRBD1. Germline lookup yields CDR1 LNHDA and CDR2 SQIVND (reference sequence). The CDR3 has 19 amino acids. V lost 5 bases and J lost 0; bases outside the gene matches: 12. CDR3 residues: CASSRPTGGTSTNTGELFF. CDR3 bases: TGTGCCAGTAGTCGCCCGACAGGGGGCACCTCCACGAACACCGGGGAGCTGTTTTTT.

The J gene is TRBJ1-2, the V gene TRBV25-1; D is undetermined. V was clipped by 5 bases and J by 4 bases, with 17 bases between them. The CDR3 contains 15 residues. The germline V gene has CDR1 MGHDK and CDR2 SYGVNS. CDR3 residues: CASSLGGSEGYGYTF. For the CDR3, the DNA is TGTGCCAGCAGTTTGGGAGGGTCGGAGGGCTATGGCTACACCTTC.

The CDR3 DNA follows: TGTGCCAGCAGCGTAGGCCAGGGGAACTCTGGAAACACCATATATTTT. Its protein is CASSVGQGNSGNTIYF. This chain connects TRBV9 to TRBJ1-3; a weak D match, TRBD1 (6 bases). Germline-derived CDR1 and CDR2 are SGDLS and YYNGEE. The CDR3 consists of 16 residues. The V end lost 0 bases, the J end lost 0 bases, and 10 bases lay between the germline ends.

The CDR3 reads CASSQWAAIDYGYTF. The DNA for the CDR3 is TGTGCCAGCAGCCAGTGGGCAGCAATTGACTATGGCTACACCTTC. V and J are TRBV3-1 (or the pseudogene TRBV3-2) and TRBJ1-2; D unclear. V was shortened by 3 bases and J by 3 bases, with 14 bases between the two germline ends. Germline V gives CDR1 LGHDT, CDR2 YNNKEL (reference sequence). The CDR3 runs 15 residues.

In this sample, this clone turned up a few times. This chain joins TRBV19 and TRBJ1-2; TRBD1 agrees at 8 bases. CDR1 and CDR2 from the germline V gene are LNHDA and SQIVND (reference sequence). The V and J ends lost 0 bases and 6 bases, in that order; junction bases with no gene match: 3. CDR3 length: 14 residues. This CDR3 reads CASSIETGVDGYTF. CDR3 DNA sequence: TGTGCCAGTAGTATAGAGACAGGGGTGGATGGCTACACCTTC.